This record covers a single T cell receptor beta chain. Its antigen is undetermined. Germline loops: CDR1 KGHSH, CDR2 LQKENI. V dropped 3 bases and J dropped 4 bases, with 10 bases sitting between them. The CDR3 consists of 14 residues. This entry comes from a study of follicular helper T cells after annual influenza vaccination. Whole-study context: For some subjects, blood spans the 2013-2014, 2014-2015 and 2015-2016 annual vaccinations.

The study, taken as a whole, reports: Day 7 ICOS+CD38+ clones were most often found later in ICOS-CD38- cTfh cells. Only roughly 9.5-21% of analyzed cells yielded productive TCRB sequences. ICOS+CD38+ cTfh clonality change tracked circulating plasmablast frequency change.

Measured with immunoSEQ multiplex PCR; TCRdb has only the in-frame clones, and not every one. The table lists over 14,000 clones, roughly four fifths of them singletons. Time point described: 2014-2015 season, pre-vaccination. The material sequenced was CXCR5- memory CD4+ T cells sorted from blood, taken on the day of influenza vaccination. The receptor's source is an adult who received the influenza vaccine. This chain connects TRBV18 to TRBJ1-5, with D unresolved. CDR3 residues: CASSPGQANQPQHF. Written as DNA, the CDR3 is TGTGCCAGCTCACCTGGGCAGGCTAATCAGCCCCAGCATTTT.